This T cell receptor beta chain was captured by sequencing in a study of shared clonotypes between healthy human individuals (dated by TCRdb to 2018 to 2021). Looking at the study overall: Two women and a few men aged 18 to 49 years were included in the cohort. For each donor, CD4 naive and CD4 memory were each given three plates, CD8 naive was given two plates, and CD8 memory was given one plate. To estimate repertoire size and how much clonotypes are shared between individuals, the study performed deep sequencing of blood TCR repertoires from about 5 healthy adults. To increase sequencing depth and limit assay-specific biases, different laboratories used diverse techniques to prepare libraries and sequence TCR repertoires. Between about 0.8 and 9 billion PBMCs per donor were obtained by leukapheresis. General conclusions and limits of the study: Because the study included a small number of donors, the genetic and exposure-history diversity represented was limited. Sampling was restricted to blood, and TCR repertoires in tissue are likely to differ from TCR repertoires in blood. Rarefaction of sorted-subset datasets indicated incomplete sequencing despite the large sequencing depth. Across a handful of donors, around 5% of naive CD4, 3% to 3.5% of naive CD8, under 2.5% of memory CD4, and 0.4% to 0.45% of memory CD8 clonotypes were shared. Compared with non-shared clonotypes, clonotypes shared by all four sorted-subset donors had higher generation probabilities. Based on pairwise subsampling, the degree of clonotype sharing among donors was expected to be affected by sequencing depth. Naive subsets generally had larger estimated clonotype richness than memory subsets.

The donors were healthy, HIV-negative adults with no recently reported acute infections or vaccinations. Only Caucasian adults living in Nashville, Tennessee, USA were represented among the donors. Magnetic negative selection was used to enrich CD4+ T cells, after which naive cells were positively selected on CD45RA and the negative fraction became the memory subset. Blood was obtained by leukapheresis, after which PBMCs were separated by Ficoll-Histopaque density gradient centrifugation and cryopreserved in liquid nitrogen vapor phase. Purity and quantity of every magnetically sorted T cell population were checked by analytical flow cytometry. Genomic DNA was isolated from each sorted fraction and quantified by UV absorbance on a Nanodrop 2000c. The CDR3 holds 14 amino acids from the cysteine to the phenylalanine. CDR3 DNA is the only sequence kept; it has 42 bases, read in frame from the first base. CDR1 and CDR2 were assigned from the germline V gene as SNHLY and FYNNEI. V is cut by 6 bases and J by 2 bases, and the space between the germline ends is 14 bases.

About this clone itself: There is no known antigen for this receptor. No per-base quality is available; no much larger clone lies one base away.

TCR CDR3 regions were amplified from genomic DNA by multiplex PCR using the deep immunoSEQ assay. Extracted genomic DNA from each cell subset was spread evenly across all wells of several immunoSEQ 96-well plates, with each plate serving as a replicate. For sorted subsets, each replicate PCR was loaded with 200 ng genomic DNA, equivalent to approximately 33,000 T cell genomes. Purified libraries were measured with a Qubit 3.0 fluorometer, size-checked on a Bioanalyzer 2100, and measured again with the KAPA Library Quantification kit. A separate single-read 150-cycle Illumina NextSeq 550 flow cell was used to sequence each immunoSEQ 96-well plate. Per the source publication's procedure: Because only junctional sequences without quality scores were contained in the immunoSEQ output, filtering matching that applied to full-length reads could not be performed. Sequences were annotated with PyIR, a Python wrapper for IgBLAST v1.9, and V/J genes and CDR3 were assigned using IMGT germline references. Reads were filtered out if the reads had weak V/J assignments (E-value above 1e-6), no CDR3, stop codons, out-of-frame junctions, or ambiguous translated residues. V3J clonotypes were defined as sequences sharing the same inferred V gene, J gene, and CDR3 amino acid sequence. The percentage overlap between two repertoires was calculated by dividing the number of shared unique clonotypes by the size of the smaller repertoire. Richness of each repertoire was evaluated using RTK rarefaction, the Chao1 estimator, and Recon v2.1 estimates of unobserved clonotypes. Generation probabilities were computed with OLGA for all TCRbeta clonotypes obtained by the gDNA method from four donors. Here the immuneACCESS table is served through TCRdb, limited to in-frame sequences with V and J called. Missing clones are a known gap in these copies; in checked studies unresolved V genes cover under half, and the rest lacks a known reason. Clonal size and the V and J genes are those of that table, whereas D and trimming came from the DNA. This sample is represented by around 1,100,000 clones; approximately 80% of them were singletons. The ten largest make up roughly 0.9% of the sample.

The sequence links TRBV2 to TRBJ2-7; no confident D gene assignment can be made. Specimen: memory CD4+ T cells from PBMCs. The cell subset or site tag for this specimen amounts to: CD45RA-negative fraction. This sequence originates from a young man in good health. Some clones in this sample may be carry-over from other donors' samples. Here the CDR3 is given as CASRKLDQAYEQYF. The DNA is TGTGCCAGCAGGAAGCTGGATCAAGCCTACGAGCAGTACTTC.